What follows are 21 T cell receptor beta chains derived from one specimen sequenced in a study of cytomegalovirus exposure and HLA in healthy donors. The primer mix had 60 Vbeta and 13 Jbeta primers. Clones were sequenced by immunoSEQ multiplex PCR, and TCRdb holds only the in-frame ones, with some missing. The sample lists 200,000 to 250,000 clones, roughly 84% occurring once. Source material: PBMCs. The receptors stem from a boy aged 2 to 10 in good health and CMV-seronegative.

This clone was recorded only once. This chain joins TRBV30 and TRBJ2-7; perhaps TRBD1 as D (6 bases). V was pared by 2 bases and J by 6 bases, with 11 bases between. Germline V gene data show CDR1 as GTSNPN and CDR2 as SVGIG (reference sequence). This CDR3 comprises 12 residues. The CDR3 DNA follows: TGTGCCTGGAGTCCTAGAGGGGGCGAGCAGTACTTC. Its translation: CAWSPRGGEQYF.

The gene calls are TRBV7-8 and TRBJ1-1; D may be TRBD1 (5 bases). CDR1 is SGHVS and CDR2 is FQNEAQ in the germline V gene. CDR3 length: 13 amino acids. Trimming removed 7 bases at V and 11 bases at J, with 20 bases between. The CDR3 protein is CASTLDRDLRAFF. The CDR3 DNA reads TGTGCCAGCACCCTAGACAGAGACCTTAGGGCTTTCTTT.

This CDR3 is CASSTGQGTYEQYF. The CDR3 nucleotides read TGTGCCAGCAGCACCGGACAGGGAACCTACGAGCAGTACTTC. The chain employs TRBV11-2 and TRBJ2-7; 8 bases are shared with TRBD1. The germline CDR1 and CDR2 sequences are SGHAT and FQNNGV. This CDR3 region has 14 residues. V shed 5 bases and J 2 bases; nucleotides not matched to a gene: 5.

This clone was seen just once. The chain combines TRBV10-2 with TRBJ1-1; D may be TRBD1 (5 bases). This CDR3 has 13 amino acids. Germline assignment: CDR1 WSHSY and CDR2 SAAADI. V gave up 6 bases and J gave up 1 base, with 9 bases separating them. The CDR3 is CASSYTGNTEAFF. In DNA, the CDR3 is TGCGCCAGCAGCTACACAGGGAACACTGAAGCTTTCTTT.

The chain couples TRBV5-4 to TRBJ2-5, with 10 bases that match TRBD2. V was pared by 3 bases and J by 6 bases, with 8 bases of the junction left unmatched. CDR1 and CDR2 from the germline V gene are SGHNT and YYREEE (reference sequence). The CDR3 length is 15 residues. CDR3 in amino acids: CASSSISGGLKTQYF. The CDR3 DNA reads TGTGCCAGCAGCTCTATTAGCGGGGGGTTAAAGACCCAGTACTTC.

The genes are TRBV10-3 and TRBJ2-5, with TRBD2 matching over 8 bases. Trimming at V came to 3 bases and at J to 7 bases, leaving 13 bases not matched to a gene. The CDR3 is 16 residues long. Germline V gene data show CDR1 as ENHRY and CDR2 as SYGVKD. The CDR3 region is CAISDTLRTAGATQYF. The DNA for the CDR3 is TGTGCCATCAGTGACACCCTAAGGACAGCGGGGGCGACCCAGTACTTC.

This clone has a single count. The genes are TRBV5-6 and TRBJ2-2; possibly TRBD2 for D (5 bases). The CDR3 is made up of 18 amino acids. Germline V gives CDR1 SGHDT, CDR2 YYEEEE. The V end was cut by 1 base, the J end by 8 bases, with 24 bases between. The CDR3: CASSLRAGEEPPVGELFF. CDR3 in DNA: TGTGCCAGCAGCTTGAGAGCCGGGGAAGAACCCCCTGTAGGGGAGCTGTTTTTT. Variable domain in full (rest from reference TRBV5-6 and TRBJ2-2): DAGVTQSPTHLIKTRGQQVTLRCSPKSGHDTVSWYQQALGQGPQFIFQYYEEEERQRGNFPDRFSGHQFPNYSSELNVNALLLGDSALYLCASSLRAGEEPPVGELFFGEGSRLTVL.

The chain is built from TRBV5-4 and TRBJ2-1, with 7 nucleotides matching TRBD2. Looked up from germline, CDR1 is SGHNT and CDR2 is YYREEE (reference sequence). V gave up 4 bases and J gave up 7 bases; unmatched junction bases: 11. The CDR3 extends over 15 amino acids. The CDR3 DNA sequence: TGTGCCAGCAGCAAAAGCGGGACCCCGAGGAATGAGCAGTTCTTC. Its protein product is CASSKSGTPRNEQFF.

V gene TRBV10-3 combines with J gene TRBJ1-5; a possible D gene is TRBD1 (5 bases). The CDR3 consists of 13 residues. Germline V gene data show CDR1 as ENHRY and CDR2 as SYGVKD. Trimming took 6 bases from V and 0 from J, leaving 6 bases between them. DNA for the CDR3: TGTGCCATCAGAGGGGATAGCAATCAGCCCCAGCATTTT. Translated, it gives CAIRGDSNQPQHF.

The CDR3: CASSLSGMNTGELFF. The CDR3, as DNA: TGTGCCAGCAGCTTATCCGGGATGAACACCGGGGAGCTGTTTTTT. J is TRBJ2-2 and V is TRBV11-2; TRBD2 is a possible D gene (5 bases). Between the trimmed V and J ends, which lost 2 bases and 1 base, there was a span of 8 bases. Germline CDR1 and CDR2: SGHAT and FQNNGV. The CDR3 totals 15 residues.

V usage is TRBV5-1 and J usage is TRBJ2-7; 10 bases match TRBD2. The CDR3 length is 14 residues. J lost 3 bases, V lost 1 base, and 1 base had no gene match. Germline CDR1 and CDR2: SGHRS and YFSETQ. The CDR3 region is CASSLTSGIYEQYF. CDR3 in DNA: TGCGCCAGCAGCTTGACTAGCGGGATCTACGAGCAGTACTTC.

The chain links TRBV6-5 to TRBJ2-5, with D hard to call. Gene TRBJ2-7 matches the end of the DNA better, so the J call may be wrong. The CDR3 length is 14 residues. Germline V lookup: CDR1 MNHEY, CDR2 SVGAGI. CDR3 amino acids: CASSYSGRTYEQYF. CDR3 coding DNA: TGTGCCAGCAGTTACTCGGGCAGAACCTACGAGCAGTACTTC.

J is TRBJ1-6 and V is TRBV30; 7 bases match TRBD1. This CDR3 region has 17 residues. Trimming cost V 3 bases and J 4 bases; bases outside gene matches: 12. Germline assignment: CDR1 GTSNPN and CDR2 SVGIG (reference sequence). The DNA of the CDR3 is TGTGCCTGGAGCGAAACTCCGGGACAGCCTTATAATTCACCCCTCCACTTT. Translating gives CAWSETPGQPYNSPLHF.

V gene TRBV5-6 combines with J gene TRBJ2-1; weak D call: TRBD1 (6 bases). The V and J ends lost 0 bases and 14 bases respectively, with 12 bases between them. This CDR3 contains 12 residues. The germline gives CDR1 SGHDT, CDR2 YYEEEE. The CDR3 protein is CASSLGQVFKFF. CDR3 DNA: TGTGCCAGCAGCTTGGGACAGGTTTTTAAGTTCTTC. The full variable domain, rest sourced from reference TRBV5-6 and TRBJ2-1, is DAGVTQSPTHLIKTRGQQVTLRCSPKSGHDTVSWYQQALGQGPQFIFQYYEEEERQRGNFPDRFSGHQFPNYSSELNVNALLLGDSALYLCASSLGQVFKFFGPGTRLTVL.

This clone was recorded only once. The chain couples TRBV19 to TRBJ2-3, with TRBD1 matching 9 bases. Trimming at V came to 3 bases and at J to 4 bases, leaving 5 bases not matched to a gene. The CDR3 totals 15 residues. The germline CDR1 and CDR2 sequences are LNHDA and SQIVND (reference sequence). The CDR3: CASSIRDRVSDTQYF. CDR3 DNA: TGTGCCAGTAGTATCCGGGACAGGGTATCAGATACGCAGTATTTT.

The DNA for the CDR3 is TGTGCCAGCAGCCTTTCAGGGGGCATCAGAGAAGCTTTCTTT. It specifies CASSLSGGIREAFF. The chain combines TRBV5-6 with TRBJ1-1; 8 bases align to TRBD1. The CDR3 length is 14 residues. V dropped 4 bases and J dropped 8; count of bases not matched to a gene: 10. The germline gives CDR1 SGHDT, CDR2 YYEEEE.

The chain carries TRBV7-9 and TRBJ1-4; D remains unclear. From germline, CDR1 is SEHNR and CDR2 FQNEAQ (reference sequence). Trimming pared 5 bases from V and 8 bases from J, leaving 18 bases between. CDR3 size: 15 residues. The CDR3 DNA reads TGTGCCAGCAGCACCATCCGGGGAGATCTAGAAAAACTGTTTTTT. It encodes CASSTIRGDLEKLFF.

V is TRBV2 and J is TRBJ2-5; 9 bases agree with TRBD1. V shed 4 bases and J 5 bases; nucleotides not matched to a gene: 8. Germline CDR1 and CDR2: SNHLY and FYNNEI. This CDR3 region has 15 residues. Written as DNA, the CDR3 is TGTGCCAGCAGTGGAGAAGGGACAGGGTTGGAGACCCAGTACTTC. Translated: CASSGEGTGLETQYF.

This sequence joins TRBV11-2 and TRBJ2-1, with D unclear. The CDR3 length is 14 residues. Trimming removed 1 base at V and 4 bases at J, with 8 bases between. Per the germline V gene, CDR1 is SGHAT and CDR2 is FQNNGV. Here the CDR3 reads CASSLGGTYNEQFF. The CDR3 nucleotides are TGTGCCAGCAGCTTAGGAGGTACGTACAATGAGCAGTTCTTC.

The CDR3 nucleotides read TGTGCCAGCAGCGTAGAGGAGGGTCCCGAGCAGTACTTC. It encodes CASSVEEGPEQYF. V is TRBV9 and J is TRBJ2-7; TRBD2 is a possible D gene (6 bases). The germline CDR1 and CDR2 sequences are SGDLS and YYNGEE. The V end was cut by 0 bases, the J end by 6 bases, with 10 bases between. The CDR3 sequence is 13 residues long.

V gene TRBV4-2 combines with J gene TRBJ2-1; TRBD2 aligns across 10 bases. This CDR3 contains 17 residues. V dropped 0 bases and J dropped 8; count of bases not matched to a gene: 10. Per germline, CDR1 LGHNA and CDR2 YNFKEQ. CDR3 sequence reads: CASSQESAQRGGHEQFF. The CDR3 DNA sequence: TGTGCCAGCAGCCAAGAATCAGCCCAGCGGGGGGGTCATGAGCAGTTCTTC.